Each of the 20 T cell receptor beta chains below was sequenced from the same sample in a study of a mutant IDH1 vaccine in newly diagnosed glioma. Method: immunoSEQ multiplex PCR; TCRdb's copy keeps in-frame clones and lacks some. This table holds tens of thousands of clones, less than 85% found once. Time point described: baseline, week 1 (first vaccination visit). As for treatment: pre-vaccination baseline after standard-of-care therapy. Specimen: PBMCs, collected from a glioma patient treated with radiotherapy, temozolomide or both. The receptors shown here come from a man aged 50-60 years with glioma.

This rearrangement joins TRBV27 to TRBJ1-5; D ambiguous. The V end was cut by 3 bases, the J end by 4 bases, with 7 bases between. Germline lookup yields CDR1 MNHEY and CDR2 SMNVEV (reference sequence). The CDR3 covers 13 residues. CDR3 nucleotide sequence: TGTGCCAGCAGTTTCGGACGGAATCAGCCCCAGCATTTT. This encodes CASSFGRNQPQHF.

The chain has TRBV7-3 and TRBJ2-1; perhaps D is TRBD1 or TRBD2 (5 bases each). Looked up from germline, CDR1 is SGHTA and CDR2 is FQGTGA. V gave up 4 bases and J gave up 5 bases, with 12 bases separating them. The CDR3 length is 14 residues. CDR3 nucleotides: TGTGCCAGCAGCTATTCCGGGACCAACAATGAGCAGTTCTTC. It encodes CASSYSGTNNEQFF. The whole variable domain, remainder taken from reference TRBV7-3 and TRBJ2-1, is GAGVSQTPSNKVTEKGKYVELRCDPISGHTALYWYRQSLGQGPEFLIYFQGTGAADDSGLPNDRFFAVRPEGSVSTLKIQRTERGDSAVYLCASSYSGTNNEQFFGPGTRLTVL.

The chain joins TRBV11-2 to TRBJ1-6; 12 bases are shared with TRBD1. J was trimmed by 2 bases and V by 4 bases; bases with no gene match: 6. There are 18 residues in the CDR3. CDR1 SGHAT and CDR2 FQNNGV come from the germline V gene. CDR3 region: CASSSGTGGVAYNSPLHF. The CDR3 DNA sequence: TGTGCCAGCAGCTCCGGGACAGGGGGCGTCGCCTATAATTCACCCCTCCACTTT.

The chain carries TRBV28 and TRBJ2-3; D ambiguous. The V gene's germline CDR1 is MDHEN and CDR2 SYDVKM. Trimming took 1 base from V and 5 from J, leaving 4 bases between them. There are 12 residues in the CDR3. The CDR3 here is CASSLYRDTQYF. CDR3 DNA: TGTGCCAGCAGTTTATATCGAGATACGCAGTATTTT.

The genes are TRBV5-4 and TRBJ2-5, with 11 bases lining up with TRBD1. V was pared by 0 bases and J by 2 bases, with 6 bases of the junction left unmatched. CDR1 and CDR2 (germline): SGHNT, YYREEE (reference sequence). This CDR3 is built from 17 residues. For the CDR3, the DNA is TGTGCCAGCAGCTTGGGGGGACAGGGGGTCCTACAAGAGACCCAGTACTTC. Translation: CASSLGGQGVLQETQYF.

In its sample, this clone was seen a few times. The chain uses TRBV4-3 and TRBJ1-4, with D possibly matching TRBD1 (6 bases). The CDR3 is 16 residues long. CDR1 and CDR2 from the germline V gene are LGHNA and YSLEER. Trimming removed 1 base from V and 8 bases from J, with 17 bases in between. CDR3: CASSQGGAGSLEKLFF. The CDR3 DNA sequence: TGCGCCAGCAGCCAAGGGGGGGCAGGGAGTCTAGAAAAACTGTTTTTT.

Written as DNA, the CDR3 is TGTGCCAGCAGCCAAGGTTCGGCCCTCGATACGCAGTATTTT. This sequence encodes CASSQGSALDTQYF. The J gene is TRBJ2-3, the V gene TRBV4-2; D unclear. The germline CDR1 and CDR2 sequences are LGHNA and YNFKEQ. The V end lost 1 base, the J end lost 6 bases, and 11 bases lay between the germline ends. The CDR3 length is 14 residues.

This chain joins TRBV15 and TRBJ2-7, with 11 bases aligning to TRBD2. The CDR3 is made up of 15 amino acids. Germline assignment: CDR1 LNHNV and CDR2 YYDKDF (reference sequence). The V gene end was trimmed by 1 base and the J gene end by 6 bases; junction bases not matched to a gene: 5. CDR3 in amino acids: CATSRGIAGGLEQYF. The CDR3 DNA reads TGTGCCACCAGCAGAGGGATAGCGGGGGGGCTCGAGCAGTACTTC.

This chain links TRBV5-1 with TRBJ1-1, with D maybe TRBD1 (5 bases). V was cut by 3 bases and J by 1 base, with 13 bases left in between. The CDR3 length is 15 residues. Germline V gene lookup returns CDR1 SGHRS and CDR2 YFSETQ. CDR3: CASSSDGQGNTEAFF. The CDR3 DNA reads TGCGCCAGCAGCTCGGACGGGCAGGGGAACACTGAAGCTTTCTTT. Full variable domain (remainder filled in from reference TRBV5-1 and TRBJ1-1): KAGVTQTPRYLIKTRGQQVTLSCSPISGHRSVSWYQQTPGQGLQFLFEYFSETQRNKGNFPGRFSGRQFSNSRSEMNVSTLELGDSALYLCASSSDGQGNTEAFFGQGTRLTVV.

V is TRBV4-2 and J is TRBJ2-6; maybe TRBD1 (6 bases). V was shortened by 1 base and J by 1 base, with 11 bases between the two germline ends. This CDR3 spans 17 amino acids. Germline-derived CDR1 and CDR2 are LGHNA and YNFKEQ. CDR3 nucleotides: TGTGCCAGCAGCCAAGGTTCCGACAGGTCTGGGGCCAACGTCCTGACTTTC. This gives the protein CASSQGSDRSGANVLTF.

The gene calls are TRBV9 and TRBJ1-2, with 8 bases identical to TRBD1. Unmatched junction bases numbered 8, after V lost 3 bases and J lost 4 bases. This CDR3 has 15 amino acids. Germline values: CDR1 SGDLS, CDR2 YYNGEE. CDR3 DNA: TGTGCCAGCAGCGCCGGACAGGGATGGCGCTATGGCTACACCTTC. It is translated as CASSAGQGWRYGYTF. The full variable domain, with the rest looked up from reference TRBV9 and TRBJ1-2, is DSGVTQTPKHLITATGQRVTLRCSPRSGDLSVYWYQQSLDQGLQFLIQYYNGEERAKGNILERFSAQQFPDLHSELNLSSLELGDSALYFCASSAGQGWRYGYTFGSGTRLTVV.

The chain combines TRBV28 with TRBJ2-7; D possibly corresponds to TRBD2 (6 bases). The CDR3 consists of 14 residues. In germline, CDR1 is MDHEN, CDR2 SYDVKM. V shed 2 bases and J shed 6 bases, with 14 bases lying between them. The CDR3 DNA sequence: TGTGCCAGCAGTTTAGAGGAGGGAAGGCTCGAGCAGTACTTC. Protein product: CASSLEEGRLEQYF.

The CDR3 DNA reads TGTGCCAGCAGCAATGGGGACAGGAGTTGGTACAGCCAGCAGTACTTC. Translation gives CASSNGDRSWYSQQYF. V usage is TRBV21-1 and J usage is TRBJ2-7; the table's D call TRBD1 went unverified against the DNA. TRBV21-1 is a recognized pseudogene. The CDR3 is made up of 16 amino acids.

The chain uses TRBV19 and TRBJ2-7; D unresolved. CDR3 length equals 15 residues. CDR1 and CDR2 (germline): LNHDA, SQIVND (reference sequence). V was trimmed by 1 base and J by 4 bases, leaving 14 bases between them. The CDR3, as DNA: TGTGCCAGTAGTATAGGGTACCGTCGAACGTACGAGCAGTACTTC. It specifies CASSIGYRRTYEQYF.

The rearrangement joins TRBV5-6 to TRBJ2-1; a weak D match, TRBD1 (7 bases). The CDR3 totals 14 residues. The V gene lost 7 bases and the J gene lost 4 bases, with 15 bases spanning the gap. Germline CDR1 reads SGHDT; CDR2 reads YYEEEE. In nucleotides, the CDR3 is TGTGCCAGCTCCAGGGGGGCGGCTTACAATGAGCAGTTCTTC. This translates into CASSRGAAYNEQFF.

This clone appeared a single time. The chain joins TRBV4-1 to TRBJ1-1, with 12 bases matching TRBD1. The CDR3 runs 17 residues. J was trimmed by 0 bases and V by 4 bases; bases with no gene match: 6. Germline CDR1 reads MGHRA; CDR2 reads YSYEKL. CDR3 DNA: TGCGCCAGCAGCCCCCGGGACAGGGGGCTCGTGAACACTGAAGCTTTCTTT. Translated, it gives CASSPRDRGLVNTEAFF.

V gene TRBV5-6 combines with J gene TRBJ1-4, with TRBD1 matching over 8 bases. Losses at the gene ends were 2 bases for V and 3 bases for J; bases not matched to a gene: 3. The CDR3 sequence is 15 residues long. Germline assignment: CDR1 SGHDT and CDR2 YYEEEE. Here the CDR3 DNA reads TGTGCCAGCAGCTTACCGACAGGGGCTAATGAAAAACTGTTTTTT. This translates into CASSLPTGANEKLFF.

The genes are TRBV29-1 and TRBJ1-1; TRBD1 matches 7 bases. CDR3 length equals 13 residues. Germline CDR1 is SQVTM and CDR2 is ANQGSEA. V dropped 4 bases and J dropped 4; count of bases not matched to a gene: 6. CDR3 residues: CSVVAGGSTEAFF. For the CDR3, the DNA is TGCAGCGTTGTGGCAGGGGGGAGCACTGAAGCTTTCTTT. Together with reference TRBV29-1 and TRBJ1-1, the CDR3 gives the full variable domain: SAVISQKPSRDICQRGTSLTIQCQVDSQVTMMFWYRQQPGQSLTLIATANQGSEATYESGFVIDKFPISRPNLTFSTLTVSNMSPEDSSIYLCSVVAGGSTEAFFGQGTRLTVV.

This chain joins TRBV5-1 and TRBJ2-2; a possible D gene is TRBD1 (5 bases). V was pared by 0 bases and J by 5 bases, with 14 bases between. The CDR3 has 16 amino acids. Germline V gives CDR1 SGHRS, CDR2 YFSETQ. The CDR3 protein is CASSLGTSLPTGELFF. The CDR3 DNA is TGCGCCAGCAGCTTGGGGACATCACTCCCAACCGGGGAGCTGTTTTTT.

In this sample, this clone turned up a few times. The V and J genes are TRBV4-3 and TRBJ2-1; 8 nucleotides align to TRBD2. CDR1 is LGHNA, CDR2 YSLEER, per germline. J gave up 4 bases and V 0 bases, and 5 bases lay outside the gene matches. The length of the CDR3 is 16 residues. Here the CDR3 DNA reads TGCGCCAGCAGCCAAGATCAGGGCGGGGGGTACAATGAGCAGTTCTTC. It encodes CASSQDQGGGYNEQFF.